What follows are 11 T cell receptor beta chains derived from one specimen sequenced in a study of T-cell reconstitution after alpha-beta-depleted transplantation in children. Molecular barcoding with unique molecular identifiers was used for the TCRbeta library. TCRdb fed the PCR reads into MiXCR, producing one record per CDR3 protein. Of around 600,000 distinct CDR3 sequences listed, over 9.5% were seen once; the top ten hold roughly 3.9%. The sample here was PBMCs from the stem cell graft donor, taken from the stem cell graft. The receptors were gathered from a human donor who donated a stem cell graft to a child with acute myeloid leukemia.

The genes are TRBV5-1 and TRBJ2-5, with 8 bases fitting TRBD2. The CDR3 covers 15 residues. Germline CDR1 reads SGHRS; CDR2 reads YFSETQ. Trimming cost V 2 bases and J 2 bases; bases outside gene matches: 5. The CDR3 region is CASSFQREPQETQYF. DNA for the CDR3: TGCGCCAGCAGCTTCCAGCGGGAGCCTCAAGAGACCCAGTACTTC.

This clonotype was recorded many times. V is TRBV4-3 and J is TRBJ2-7; tentatively, D is TRBD2 (6 bases). V gave up 1 base and J gave up 5 bases, with 12 bases separating them. The length of the CDR3 is 14 residues. The germline V gene has CDR1 LGHNA and CDR2 YSLEER. In DNA, the CDR3 is TGCGCCAGCAGCCAAGGACTAGTAGGTGACGAGCAGTACTTC. It codes for CASSQGLVGDEQYF.

The table lists this clonotype with many counts. The chain links TRBV20-1 to TRBJ1-5; the match to TRBD1 covers 9 bases. Germline V CDR1 and CDR2: DFQATT, SNEGSKA (reference sequence). Trimming removed 6 bases from V and 4 bases from J; junction bases left unmatched: 10. CDR3 size: 15 residues. CDR3 sequence (DNA): TGCAGTGCGCTCCTCGGGACAGGGTTTAATCAGCCCCAGCATTTT. Its translation is CSALLGTGFNQPQHF.

This clonotype was recorded a few times. The rearrangement links TRBV7-2 to TRBJ2-3; TRBD2 agrees at 7 bases. CDR3 size: 17 residues. V lost 1 base, J lost 1 base, and 8 bases stayed unmatched. Germline CDR1 and CDR2: SGHTA and FQGNSA. The CDR3 here is CASSLGGSGSGTDTQYF. The DNA for the CDR3 is TGTGCCAGCAGCTTAGGCGGGAGCGGTTCTGGCACAGATACGCAGTATTTT.

The chain has TRBV3-1 and TRBJ2-7; D not resolved. This CDR3 contains 15 residues. Germline-derived CDR1 and CDR2 are LGHDT and YNNKEL (reference sequence). Trimming removed 1 base from V and 7 bases from J, with 17 bases in between. The CDR3 coding sequence is TGTGCCAGCAGCCAAGCCCCGGTTGCGGAAACAGAGCAGTACTTC. Encoded protein: CASSQAPVAETEQYF.

This clonotype was observed a few times. CDR3 coding DNA: TGCGCCAGCAGCCAAGATCTAGTAGGCTCCTCTCTGGGGGCCAACGTCCTGACTTTC. Translating it yields CASSQDLVGSSLGANVLTF. The chain couples TRBV4-3 to TRBJ2-6; D not certain. Trimming took off 0 bases at V and 4 bases at J, with 19 bases between the two ends. Per the germline V gene, CDR1 is LGHNA and CDR2 is YSLEER. The CDR3 covers 19 residues.

V and J are TRBV9 and TRBJ2-5, with D tentatively TRBD2 (5 bases). Trimming stripped 0 bases from V and 4 bases from J, with 7 bases between. CDR3 length equals 13 residues. Germline-derived CDR1 and CDR2 are SGDLS and YYNGEE. CDR3 in DNA: TGTGCCAGCAGCGTAGATGCGGGAGAGACCCAGTACTTC. It is translated as CASSVDAGETQYF.

This clonotype turned up a few times. The chain combines TRBV6-1 with TRBJ2-6, with TRBD1 matching 7 bases. Germline trimming cut 3 bases from V and 14 bases from J; bases unmatched to any gene: 4. Looked up from germline, CDR1 is MNHNS and CDR2 is SASEGT. The CDR3 is made up of 12 amino acids. CDR3 bases: TGTGCCAGCAGTGAGGGACAGCTTCTCCTGACTTTC. Its translation is CASSEGQLLLTF.

The rearrangement links TRBV30 to TRBJ2-7; 7 bases are shared with TRBD1. The J segment lost 7 bases and the V segment lost 3 bases, leaving 15 bases of the junction unmatched. CDR1 and CDR2 from the germline V gene are GTSNPN and SVGIG (reference sequence). The CDR3 contains 15 residues. The CDR3 spells CAWSATGQGGSEQYF. Written as DNA, the CDR3 is TGTGCCTGGAGCGCTACGGGACAAGGGGGCTCGGAGCAGTACTTC.

The genes are TRBV7-3 and TRBJ2-7, with a tentative D call TRBD2 (5 bases). V lost 1 base, J lost 0 bases, and 10 bases lay in between. In germline, CDR1 is SGHTA, CDR2 FQGTGA. The CDR3 length is 15 residues. The DNA for the CDR3 is TGTGCCAGCAGCTTAATCCCTGGACTCTCCTACGAGCAGTACTTC. This codes for CASSLIPGLSYEQYF.

There are a few counts of this clonotype. This sequence joins TRBV29-1 and TRBJ1-4; 8 bases agree with TRBD1. Germline CDR1 reads SQVTM; CDR2 reads ANQGSEA. The CDR3 has 12 amino acids. Germline trimming cut 4 bases from V and 12 bases from J; bases unmatched to any gene: 7. The CDR3 DNA reads as TGCAGCGTTGTGCAGGGGGCGCGTGAACTGTTTTTT. Amino acids: CSVVQGARELFF.